This TCR beta chain is from a study of regulatory T cells in long-lasting Graves disease. In the study overall: Antithyroid drugs had been taken by newly diagnosed Graves' patients for under 3 months. Regarding the study as a whole: Persistent-disease Graves' patients showed less TCR diversity than new cases.

Trimming shortened V by 6 bases and J by 6 bases, and 18 bases separated the two germline ends. This CDR3 is built from 14 residues. Germline V gives CDR1 MNHNS, CDR2 SASEGT. As for this clonotype: Its antigen is still unknown.

Construction of TCR beta libraries relied on iRepertoire HTBI primers and on Arm-PCR targeting CDR3 regions. From the multiplex PCR reads, TCRdb called clonotypes with MiXCR, one entry per CDR3 protein. The sample holds 450,000 to 650,000 distinct CDR3 sequences; around 15% are singletons and the top ten take 25%. Specified time point: newly diagnosed GD, antithyroid drugs for less than 3 months. Generation of the TCR library employed RNA extracted from PBMCs. The same specimen was also included in a second study, on T cells in Graves' hyperthyroidism and ophthalmopathy. That source notes: When the TCR CDR3 underwent first-round RT-PCR, the HTBI primer set was used.

The chain uses TRBV6-1 and TRBJ2-7; a weak D match, TRBD1 (6 bases). Material: peripheral blood mononuclear cells (PBMCs), obtained at new diagnosis, from a patient treated with antithyroid drugs. This TCR was recovered from a woman aged 35-65 years with Graves disease. This CDR3 is CASSRDNTLREQYF. CDR3 DNA: TGTGCCAGCAGCAGGGACAATACATTACGCGAGCAGTACTTC.